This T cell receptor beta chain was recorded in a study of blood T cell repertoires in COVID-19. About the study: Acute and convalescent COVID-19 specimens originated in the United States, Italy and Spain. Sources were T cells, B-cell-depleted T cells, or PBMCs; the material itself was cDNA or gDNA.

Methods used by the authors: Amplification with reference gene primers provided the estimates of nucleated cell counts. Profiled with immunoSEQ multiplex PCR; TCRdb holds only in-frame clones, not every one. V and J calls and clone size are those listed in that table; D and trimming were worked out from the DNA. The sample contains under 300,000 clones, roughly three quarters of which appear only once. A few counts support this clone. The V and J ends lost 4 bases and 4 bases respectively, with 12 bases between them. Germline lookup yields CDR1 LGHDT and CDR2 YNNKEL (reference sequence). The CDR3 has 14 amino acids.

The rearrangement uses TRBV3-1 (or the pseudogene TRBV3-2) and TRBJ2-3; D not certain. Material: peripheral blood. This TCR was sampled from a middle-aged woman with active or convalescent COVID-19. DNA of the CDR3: TGTGCCAGCAGCCTTGATTTAGGAGCAGATACGCAGTATTTT. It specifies CASSLDLGADTQYF.